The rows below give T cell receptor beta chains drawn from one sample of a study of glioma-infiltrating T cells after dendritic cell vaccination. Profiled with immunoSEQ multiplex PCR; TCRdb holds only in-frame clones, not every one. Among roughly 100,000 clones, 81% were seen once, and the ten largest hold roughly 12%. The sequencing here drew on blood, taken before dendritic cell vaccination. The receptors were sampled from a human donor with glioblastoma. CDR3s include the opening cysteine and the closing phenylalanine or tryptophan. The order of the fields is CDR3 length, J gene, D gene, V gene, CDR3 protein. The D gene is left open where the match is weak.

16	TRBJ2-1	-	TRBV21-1	CASSKEGGSSYNEQFF
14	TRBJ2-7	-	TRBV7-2	CASRDGGHSYEQYF
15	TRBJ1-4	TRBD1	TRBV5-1	CASSLGQGSNEKLFF
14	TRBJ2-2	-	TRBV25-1	CASSEYSGSGELFF
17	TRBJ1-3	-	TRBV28	CASSLAPLGFKGNTIYF
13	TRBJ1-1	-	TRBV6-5	CASKGEVGTEAFF
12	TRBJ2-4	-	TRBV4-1	CASSPTGDIQYF
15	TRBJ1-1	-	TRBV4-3	CASSQEEGLNTEAFF
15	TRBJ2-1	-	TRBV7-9	CASSLGGVRVHEQFF
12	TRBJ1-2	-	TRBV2	CASRVRQNGYTF
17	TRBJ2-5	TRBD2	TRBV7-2	CASSPLASGGIRETQYF
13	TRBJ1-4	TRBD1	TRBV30	CAWSAGGNEKLFF
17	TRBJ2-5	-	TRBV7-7	CASSLAPGQGPSETQYF
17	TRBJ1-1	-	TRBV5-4	CASSFGGFGSEPPEAFF
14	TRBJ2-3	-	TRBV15	CATSRGDRAGTQYF
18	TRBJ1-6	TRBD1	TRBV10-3	CAISERTGGAADNSPLHF
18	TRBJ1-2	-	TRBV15	CATSRDRGRTNHNYGYTF
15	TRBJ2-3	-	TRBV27	CASSDRYPRTDTQYF
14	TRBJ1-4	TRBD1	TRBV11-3	CASSLGTGGEKLFF
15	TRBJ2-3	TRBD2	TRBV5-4	CASSLTSGGFNTQYF
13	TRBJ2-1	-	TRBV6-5	CASRDRGLSEQFF
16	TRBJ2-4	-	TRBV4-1	CASSQVERRGQNIQYF
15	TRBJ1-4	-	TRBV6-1	CASSGDNRHDEKLFF
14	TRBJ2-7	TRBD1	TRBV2	CASRRGPGTYEQYF
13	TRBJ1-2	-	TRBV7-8	CASSFPGDGGYTF
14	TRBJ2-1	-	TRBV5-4	CASSWTRDHNEQFF
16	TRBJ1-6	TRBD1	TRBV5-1	CASSLSFGTVNSPLHF
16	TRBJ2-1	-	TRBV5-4	CASSLGSLSSYNEQFF
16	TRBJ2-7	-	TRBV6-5	CASSYSYLAKEAEQYF
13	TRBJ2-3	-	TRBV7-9	CASSVLEADTQYF
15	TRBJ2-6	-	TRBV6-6	CASSKDISGANVLTF
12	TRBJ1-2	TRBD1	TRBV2	CASRTGNDGYTF
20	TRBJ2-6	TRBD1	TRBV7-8	CASSKTLTGTGGVGANVLTF
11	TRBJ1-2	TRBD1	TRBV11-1	CASRRQGSYTF
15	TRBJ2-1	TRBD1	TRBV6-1	CASRGRQGGYNEQFF